This entry lists 30 T cell receptor beta chains sequenced from one sample in a study of cytomegalovirus exposure and HLA in healthy donors. It was with 60 Vbeta and 13 Jbeta primers that the PCR ran. Profiling relied on immunoSEQ multiplex PCR, and the TCRdb table lists in-frame clones only, not all of them. The sample lists approximately 73,000 clones; 65% to 85% were seen once. Input material: PBMCs. These receptors were collected from a man in his sixties or seventies in good health and CMV-seronegative.

This chain uses TRBV7-2 with TRBJ2-3; no firm D call. Trimming stripped 0 bases from V and 0 bases from J, with 7 bases between. The CDR3 extends over 15 amino acids. The germline gives CDR1 SGHTA, CDR2 FQGNSA. DNA for the CDR3: TGTGCCAGCAGCTTAGCGCAGGCCAGCACAGATACGCAGTATTTT. Translation gives CASSLAQASTDTQYF.

This sequence joins TRBV2 and TRBJ1-4, with 7 bases that match TRBD1. Germline V CDR1 and CDR2: SNHLY, FYNNEI. V shed 6 bases and J 0 bases; nucleotides not matched to a gene: 4. This CDR3 contains 15 residues. The CDR3 coding sequence is TGTGCCAGCAGGGGACAGAGTTCAACTAATGAAAAACTGTTTTTT. Encoded protein: CASRGQSSTNEKLFF.

This clone was detected only once. This chain links TRBV7-6 with TRBJ1-5; 8 bases align to TRBD1. J lost 6 bases, V lost 5 bases, and 9 bases had no gene match. Germline lookup yields CDR1 SGHVS and CDR2 FNYEAQ. The CDR3 is made up of 15 amino acids. This CDR3 reads CASSLAGQGLQPQHF. The CDR3 DNA follows: TGTGCCAGCAGCCTGGCCGGACAGGGCCTTCAGCCCCAGCATTTT.

This clone was detected once. The chain carries TRBV25-1 and TRBJ2-5; 7 bases align to TRBD1. V was clipped by 5 bases and J by 4 bases; unmatched bases: 7. The length of the CDR3 is 14 residues. CDR1 is MGHDK and CDR2 is SYGVNS in the germline V gene. For the CDR3, the DNA is TGTGCCAGCAGTCTAGGACAGGAGTTAGAGACCCAGTACTTC. It is translated as CASSLGQELETQYF.

The chain recombines TRBV6-5 with TRBJ1-5; TRBD1 might be the D (6 bases). V dropped 10 bases and J dropped 2 bases, with 18 bases sitting between them. This CDR3 has 15 amino acids. Per germline, CDR1 MNHEY and CDR2 SVGAGI. The chain's CDR3 is CATWGTGWGNQPQHF. Here the CDR3 DNA reads TGTGCCACGTGGGGAACAGGGTGGGGCAATCAGCCCCAGCATTTT.

The chain has TRBV2 and TRBJ1-3; a possible D gene is TRBD1 (6 bases). The CDR3 has 15 amino acids. The V end was cut by 6 bases, the J end by 0 bases, with 12 bases between. Per the germline V gene, CDR1 is SNHLY and CDR2 is FYNNEI. CDR3 sequence: CASSHRGFSGNTIYF. The CDR3 DNA reads TGTGCCAGCAGCCATAGGGGGTTCTCTGGAAACACCATATATTTT.

This clone was found once. DNA of the CDR3: TGCGCCAGCAGCTCGGCGACAAGTATTAACACTGAAGCTTTCTTT. Encoded protein: CASSSATSINTEAFF. The chain uses TRBV5-1 and TRBJ1-1; no clear D gene. Germline V lookup: CDR1 SGHRS, CDR2 YFSETQ. Trimming removed 3 bases at V and 2 bases at J, with 14 bases between. CDR3 length: 15 residues.

This CDR3 reads CASSRRGTPAGQGALGEKLFF. The CDR3 DNA reads as TGCGCCAGCAGCCGCCGCGGTACCCCCGCGGGACAGGGGGCCTTAGGTGAAAAACTGTTTTTT. This chain uses TRBV4-1 with TRBJ1-4; 12 bases are shared with TRBD1. J gave up 7 bases and V 4 bases, and 22 bases lay outside the gene matches. The CDR3 has 21 amino acids. CDR1 MGHRA and CDR2 YSYEKL come from the germline V gene.

This clone was counted only a few times. The chain joins TRBV19 to TRBJ2-7, with 8 bases identical to TRBD2. This CDR3 is built from 15 residues. V gave up 5 bases and J gave up 0 bases; unmatched junction bases: 6. Germline CDR1 LNHDA, CDR2 SQIVND (reference sequence). The CDR3: CASSARTSLSYEQYF. The DNA of the CDR3 is TGTGCCAGTAGTGCCCGGACTAGCCTCTCCTACGAGCAGTACTTC.

J is TRBJ2-5 and V is TRBV7-2, with 9 bases matching TRBD2. The CDR3 runs to 15 residues. Germline-derived CDR1 and CDR2 are SGHTA and FQGNSA. The J segment lost 5 bases and the V segment lost 4 bases, leaving 8 bases of the junction unmatched. CDR3 loop: CASSYGGRALETQYF. The CDR3 nucleotides are TGTGCCAGCAGCTACGGCGGGAGGGCCCTCGAGACCCAGTACTTC. Complete variable domain (other parts from reference TRBV7-2 and TRBJ2-5): GAGVSQSPSNKVTEKGKDVELRCDPISGHTALYWYRQSLGQGLEFLIYFQGNSAPDKSGLPSDRFSAERTGGSVSTLTIQRTQQEDSAVYLCASSYGGRALETQYFGPGTRLLVL.

V and J are TRBV29-1 and TRBJ2-7, with 9 bases matching TRBD2. J was trimmed by 0 bases and V by 4 bases; bases with no gene match: 4. The germline gives CDR1 SQVTM, CDR2 ANQGSEA. The CDR3 length is 14 residues. The CDR3 sequence: CSVGSSGSSYEQYF. The CDR3, as DNA: TGCAGCGTTGGAAGTAGCGGGAGCTCCTACGAGCAGTACTTC.

The rearrangement joins TRBV13 to TRBJ2-5, with 10 bases fitting TRBD2. Germline CDR1 is PRHDT and CDR2 is FYEKMQ (reference sequence). This CDR3 contains 15 residues. V lost 3 bases, J lost 4 bases, and 5 bases stayed unmatched. DNA for the CDR3: TGTGCCAGCAGCTTGTCAGCGGGGGGGTTAGAGACCCAGTACTTC. Amino acid sequence: CASSLSAGGLETQYF.

CDR3 loop: CASSAGRTSSAEQYF. CDR3 DNA: TGTGCCAGCAGCGCCGGGAGAACTTCCTCCGCCGAGCAGTACTTC. V gene TRBV7-6 combines with J gene TRBJ2-7; perhaps TRBD2 as D (6 bases). The germline CDR1 and CDR2 sequences are SGHVS and FNYEAQ. V lost 5 bases and J 6 bases, leaving 20 bases between the germline ends. This CDR3 is built from 15 residues.

V gene TRBV10-2 combines with J gene TRBJ2-1, with 7 bases fitting TRBD2. The CDR3 covers 11 residues. Germline trimming cut 11 bases from V and 9 bases from J; bases unmatched to any gene: 7. Germline V gene lookup returns CDR1 WSHSY and CDR2 SAAADI. The CDR3 loop reads CAGGGRGEQFF. CDR3 bases: TGCGCCGGGGGGGGGAGAGGTGAGCAGTTCTTC.

The chain recombines TRBV18 with TRBJ1-2; TRBD1 might be the D (6 bases). This CDR3 spans 15 amino acids. Germline V CDR1 and CDR2: KGHSH, LQKENI. V lost 5 bases and J 3 bases, leaving 16 bases between the germline ends. The CDR3 protein is CASSSTIAGDYGYTF. DNA for the CDR3: TGTGCCAGCTCATCAACTATCGCAGGGGACTATGGCTACACCTTC. The full variable domain, its missing parts supplied by reference TRBV18 and TRBJ1-2, is NAGVMQNPRHLVRRRGQEARLRCSPMKGHSHVYWYRQLPEEGLKFMVYLQKENIIDESGMPKERFSAEFPKEGPSILRIQQVVRGDSAAYFCASSSTIAGDYGYTFGSGTRLTVV.

The chain uses TRBV13 and TRBJ2-3, with 8 positions matching TRBD2. CDR1 and CDR2 (germline): PRHDT, FYEKMQ (reference sequence). The length of the CDR3 is 18 residues. Unmatched junction bases numbered 11, after V lost 0 bases and J lost 3 bases. The CDR3 DNA reads as TGTGCCAGCAGCTTAGGGGGGCGGGGGGCTCCACCGACAGATACGCAGTATTTT. Translation gives CASSLGGRGAPPTDTQYF.

Only a few counts were recorded for this clone. This sequence joins TRBV4-3 and TRBJ2-7; TRBD2 agrees at 9 bases. Germline V gives CDR1 LGHNA, CDR2 YSLEER. CDR3 length equals 16 residues. J gave up 1 base and V 1 base, and 5 bases lay outside the gene matches. The CDR3 spells CASSQASGVASYEQYF. Here the CDR3 DNA reads TGCGCCAGCAGCCAAGCTAGCGGGGTGGCATCCTACGAGCAGTACTTC.

In this sample, this clone turned up once. V usage is TRBV4-3 and J usage is TRBJ2-4, with TRBD1 matching 8 bases. Losses at the gene ends were 4 bases for V and 2 bases for J; bases not matched to a gene: 4. The CDR3 has 15 residues. Germline V gives CDR1 LGHNA, CDR2 YSLEER. Here the CDR3 DNA reads TGCGCCAGCAGCCCCGACAGGGGATCCAAAAACATTCAGTACTTC. Translating gives CASSPDRGSKNIQYF.

This chain links TRBV9 with TRBJ2-3; 8 positions agree with TRBD2. This CDR3 spans 15 amino acids. From germline, CDR1 is SGDLS and CDR2 YYNGEE. V lost 1 base to trimming and J lost 3 bases; unmatched junction nucleotides: 4. CDR3 nucleotide sequence: TGTGCCAGCAGCGTACAGAGCGGGAGTACAGATACGCAGTATTTT. This encodes CASSVQSGSTDTQYF.

This clone was found a few times. The J gene is TRBJ1-1, the V gene TRBV2; TRBD1 agrees at 8 bases. V gave up 5 bases and J gave up 5 bases; unmatched junction bases: 4. Germline loops: CDR1 SNHLY, CDR2 FYNNEI. The CDR3 contains 13 residues. CDR3 in DNA: TGTGCCAGCAGTCAGGGGGCAGAGACTGAAGCTTTCTTT. As protein: CASSQGAETEAFF.

This chain connects TRBV7-2 to TRBJ1-2; 8 nucleotides match TRBD1. Germline V CDR1 and CDR2: SGHTA, FQGNSA. The CDR3 length is 14 residues. V shed 3 bases, J shed 3 bases, and the junction held 3 bases outside the gene matches. This CDR3 reads CASSFPDRDYGYTF. The DNA for the CDR3 is TGTGCCAGCAGCTTTCCGGACAGGGACTATGGCTACACCTTC. Variable domain in full (rest from reference TRBV7-2 and TRBJ1-2): GAGVSQSPSNKVTEKGKDVELRCDPISGHTALYWYRQSLGQGLEFLIYFQGNSAPDKSGLPSDRFSAERTGGSVSTLTIQRTQQEDSAVYLCASSFPDRDYGYTFGSGTRLTVV.

In its sample, this clone was seen a few times. The J gene is TRBJ2-1, the V gene TRBV15; 9 bases map to TRBD1. The germline CDR1 and CDR2 sequences are LNHNV and YYDKDF (reference sequence). The CDR3 is made up of 16 amino acids. After removal of 5 bases from V and 4 bases from J, the junction contained 9 bases not matched to a gene. CDR3: CATSAYSGTGYNEQFF. CDR3 DNA: TGTGCCACCAGCGCTTATTCCGGGACAGGGTACAATGAGCAGTTCTTC.

V usage is TRBV7-9 and J usage is TRBJ1-4, with 7 bases fitting TRBD1. The germline V gene has CDR1 SEHNR and CDR2 FQNEAQ (reference sequence). Trimming cost V 1 base and J 5 bases; bases outside gene matches: 1. The CDR3 contains 14 residues. CDR3 sequence reads: CASSLVTGNEKLFF. The DNA for the CDR3 is TGTGCCAGCAGCTTAGTGACAGGGAATGAAAAACTGTTTTTT.

The gene calls are TRBV28 and TRBJ2-2; 7 bases are shared with TRBD2. Germline CDR1 is MDHEN and CDR2 is SYDVKM. With V trimmed by 6 bases and J by 7 bases, 5 bases remained unmatched. This CDR3 has 13 residues. The CDR3 DNA follows: TGTGCCAGCAGGGGGGGGTTGGACGGGGAGCTGTTTTTT. This translates into CASRGGLDGELFF.

V and J are TRBV4-3 and TRBJ2-5, with 8 bases aligning to TRBD2. The J call could be wrong; TRBJ2-7 is a better fit for the DNA end. CDR1 LGHNA and CDR2 YSLEER come from the germline V gene. This CDR3 has 17 amino acids. The CDR3 sequence is CASSQVSSGAISYEQYF. In nucleotides, the CDR3 is TGCGCCAGCAGCCAAGTGAGTAGCGGGGCTATATCCTACGAGCAGTACTTC.

This chain joins TRBV19 and TRBJ1-3; possible D gene TRBD1, 5 bases. Germline values: CDR1 LNHDA, CDR2 SQIVND (reference sequence). V lost 7 bases and J lost 4, with 11 bases in between. CDR3 size: 13 residues. CDR3 residues: CASTRGYGNTIYF. The CDR3 bases are TGTGCCAGTACCCGGGGGTACGGAAACACCATATATTTT. The full variable domain, with the rest looked up from reference TRBV19 and TRBJ1-3, is DGGITQSPKYLFRKEGQNVTLSCEQNLNHDAMYWYRQDPGQGLRLIYYSQIVNDFQKGDIAEGYSVSREKKESFPLTVTSAQKNPTAFYLCASTRGYGNTIYFGEGSWLTVV.

J is TRBJ2-2 and V is TRBV5-1; D not certain. With 4 bases removed from V and 17 bases from J, the gap between germline ends came to 15 bases. Germline V CDR1 and CDR2: SGHRS, YFSETQ. The CDR3 length is 11 residues. CDR3 bases: TGCGCCAGCAGCCGCGATAAATCCACTTTTTTT. This codes for CASSRDKSTFF.

To note about this clone: At one boundary the junction diverges from the germline segment, which might be a read error. The chain couples TRBV7-2 to TRBJ2-3, with TRBD2 matching 13 bases. The CDR3 is 14 amino acids. Per the germline V gene, CDR1 is SGHTA and CDR2 is FQGNSA. CDR3 sequence reads: CASSPRGTSGVENF. The CDR3, as DNA: TGTGCCAGCAGCCCTCGGGGGACTAGCGGGGTAGAAAATTTT.

The chain joins TRBV15 to TRBJ2-3; D is unclear. Trimming cost V 11 bases and J 4 bases, with 10 bases left between them. CDR1 is LNHNV and CDR2 is YYDKDF in the germline V gene (reference sequence). The CDR3 covers 11 residues. In DNA form, the CDR3 reads TGTGCCCCCCCCCATGCAGATACGCAGTATTTT. As protein: CAPPHADTQYF.

This clone showed up just once. The V gene is TRBV30, the J gene TRBJ2-3, with a weak D call TRBD1 (6 bases). Trimming took off 3 bases at V and 0 bases at J, with 13 bases between the two ends. This CDR3 contains 15 residues. In germline, CDR1 is GTSNPN, CDR2 SVGIG (reference sequence). The CDR3 region has the DNA TGTGCCTGGAGGGTCCCTAGGGGGAGCACAGATACGCAGTATTTT. It specifies CAWRVPRGSTDTQYF. The full variable domain, rest sourced from reference TRBV30 and TRBJ2-3, is SQTIHQWPATLVQPVGSPLSLECTVEGTSNPNLYWYRQAAGRGLQLLFYSVGIGQISSEVPQNLSASRPQDRQFILSSKKLLLSDSGFYLCAWRVPRGSTDTQYFGPGTRLTVL.